Shown below are 12 T cell receptor beta chains from a single sample sequenced in a study of T cells in Graves' hyperthyroidism and ophthalmopathy. Regions amplified from RNA transcripts were the TCR beta CDR3 regions. When the TCR CDR3 underwent first-round RT-PCR, the HTBI primer set was used. In TCRdb, the multiplex PCR reads were re-called with MiXCR into one record per CDR3 protein. The sample consists of a few hundred thousand distinct CDR3 sequences, about 18% of them appearing once. Input material: blood. The receptors derive from a woman in her fifties or sixties with Graves' hyperthyroidism.

This clonotype was detected only a few times. The chain employs TRBV20-1 and TRBJ2-7; 12 positions match TRBD2. This CDR3 contains 14 residues. V shed 5 bases, J shed 0 bases, and the junction held 2 bases outside the gene matches. CDR1 and CDR2 from the germline V gene are DFQATT and SNEGSKA (reference sequence). The CDR3 DNA reads TGCAGTGCTTCGGGACTAGCGGGCTCCTACGAGCAGTACGTC. Translated, it gives CSASGLAGSYEQYV.

The chain has TRBV2 and TRBJ2-2; D perhaps matches TRBD2 (6 bases). The CDR3 covers 15 residues. Germline values: CDR1 SNHLY, CDR2 FYNNEI. The germline V and J ends were trimmed by 2 bases and 3 bases, with 10 bases remaining between them. CDR3 coding DNA: TGTGCCAGCAGTGAACAAGCGGGTGACACCGGGGAGCTGTTTTTT. It specifies CASSEQAGDTGELFF.

This clonotype has a count of ten or more. This sequence joins TRBV18 and TRBJ1-1, with D uncertain. CDR1 and CDR2 from the germline V gene are KGHSH and LQKENI. The ends were cut back, 2 bases at V and 1 base at J, with 5 bases in the middle. The CDR3 is 13 amino acids. This chain's CDR3 is CASSPGRNTEAFF. The CDR3 nucleotides read TGTGCCAGCTCACCAGGCAGGAACACTGAAGCTTTCTTT.

This clonotype was counted many times. The rearrangement uses TRBV18 and TRBJ2-1; D may correspond to TRBD1 or TRBD2 (5 bases each). V lost 3 bases and J 4 bases, leaving 10 bases between the germline ends. This CDR3 is 14 amino acids long. Germline assignment: CDR1 KGHSH and CDR2 LQKENI. In nucleotides, the CDR3 is TGTGCCAGCTCACCTGGGACGGCGTACAATGAGCAGTTCTTC. This gives the protein CASSPGTAYNEQFF.

V gene TRBV20-1 combines with J gene TRBJ2-1; D unclear. The CDR3 runs to 14 residues. Trimming took off 0 bases at V and 7 bases at J, with 13 bases between the two ends. The germline gives CDR1 DFQATT, CDR2 SNEGSKA (reference sequence). The CDR3 loop is CSARDRVGWNEQFF. For the CDR3, the DNA is TGCAGTGCTAGAGATCGGGTCGGCTGGAATGAGCAGTTCTTC.

This chain joins TRBV28 and TRBJ1-2; D call uncertain. This CDR3 contains 13 residues. The V and J ends lost 2 bases and 6 bases respectively, with 10 bases between them. CDR1 and CDR2 from the germline V gene are MDHEN and SYDVKM. The CDR3, as DNA: TGTGCCAGCAGTTTAGGCATGCCCAATGGCTACACCTTC. Protein product: CASSLGMPNGYTF.

This clonotype was seen a few times. A much more abundant neighbour one base away suggests this may be a read error. In DNA form, the CDR3 reads TGTGTCAGCAGCGAGCCGGGACAAGGCACAGATACGCAGTATTTT. Translation: CVSSEPGQGTDTQYF. V and J are TRBV28 and TRBJ2-3; possibly TRBD1 for D (6 bases). The CDR3 length is 15 residues. Germline values: CDR1 MDHEN, CDR2 SYDVKM.

This clonotype occurred a few times. The V call is TRBV9, the J call TRBJ2-6, with TRBD1 matching 7 bases. The CDR3 runs 18 residues. Trimming cost V 4 bases and J 0 bases; bases outside gene matches: 10. The V gene's germline CDR1 is SGDLS and CDR2 YYNGEE. CDR3 sequence reads: CASSPRDSFSSGANVLTF. CDR3 bases: TGTGCCAGCAGCCCCCGGGACAGTTTCAGCTCTGGGGCCAACGTCCTGACTTTC.

The genes are TRBV3-1 and TRBJ2-5; 7 nucleotides line up with TRBD2. V dropped 0 bases and J dropped 4; count of bases not matched to a gene: 2. The CDR3 sequence is 14 residues long. Per the germline V gene, CDR1 is LGHDT and CDR2 is YNNKEL (reference sequence). For the CDR3, the DNA is TGTGCCAGCAGCCAAGATGTAGCGGGAGAGACCCAGTACTTC. Translating it yields CASSQDVAGETQYF.

The chain recombines TRBV29-1 with TRBJ2-1; D remains ambiguous. The CDR3 has 12 amino acids. Germline V CDR1 and CDR2: SQVTM, ANQGSEA. V was clipped by 1 base and J by 6 bases, with 7 bases between them. CDR3 coding DNA: TGCAGCGTTGAAGGGGTCACCAATGAGCAGTTCTTC. It translates to CSVEGVTNEQFF.

The count of this clonotype is one. This chain uses TRBV20-1 with TRBJ1-1, with D possibly matching TRBD1 (6 bases). CDR3 length equals 13 residues. CDR1 is DFQATT and CDR2 is SNEGSKA in the germline V gene (reference sequence). V was cut by 0 bases and J by 1 base, with 6 bases left in between. Written as DNA, the CDR3 is TGCAGTGCTAGAGAAGGGGGGAACACTGAAGCTTTCTTT. It codes for CSAREGGNTEAFF.

This clonotype was detected a few times. V usage is TRBV4-1 and J usage is TRBJ1-2; no reliable D call. The CDR3 is 14 amino acids. The V gene lost 3 bases and the J gene lost 4 bases, with 12 bases spanning the gap. Per the germline V gene, CDR1 is MGHRA and CDR2 is YSYEKL. The CDR3 reads CASSQQTGPYGYTF. The CDR3 coding sequence is TGCGCCAGCAGCCAGCAAACGGGCCCCTATGGCTACACCTTC.